This TCR beta chain is drawn from a study of CD4+ T cells in melanoma. Per germline, CDR1 SNHLY and CDR2 FYNNEI. This CDR3 is 11 amino acids long. Trimming pared 8 bases from V and 0 bases from J, leaving 3 bases between. Clones were sequenced by immunoSEQ multiplex PCR, and TCRdb holds only the in-frame ones, with some missing. The data hold 20,000 to 25,000 clones, with over 70% observed a single time. This receptor was obtained from a human donor with melanoma. Material for sequencing was cells from a culture (not recorded whether cultured in vitro). The rearrangement links TRBV2 to TRBJ2-3; D is unclear. CDR3 amino acids: CASGSTDTQYF. CDR3 sequence (DNA): TGTGCCAGCGGGAGCACAGATACGCAGTATTTT.